The clone carrying this T cell receptor beta chain was seen only a few times. The target antigen is unknown. Germline CDR1 and CDR2: MNHEY and SVGAGI. The V end lost 2 bases, the J end lost 2 bases, and 13 bases lay between the germline ends. The length of the CDR3 is 16 residues. Unique molecular identifiers were present on the cDNA, which also gained a universal primer site by template switching. In TCRdb, the 5' RACE reads were re-called with MiXCR into one record per CDR3 protein. The sample holds approximately 550,000 distinct CDR3 sequences, about 22% seen once. The data derive from a study of identical twins. Study-wide points: Insertions were reduced in abundant cord blood beta clonotypes but not in memory repertoires.

The same specimen was also included in a second study, on yellow fever vaccine responses in identical twins.

The genes are TRBV6-5 and TRBJ1-5; tentatively, D is TRBD1 (5 bases). The specimen was CD4+ T cells sorted from blood. This TCR derives from a woman aged 18-29 years in good health. The CDR3 nucleotides read TGTGCCAGCAGTTACACGAGACAGATCGGCAATCAGCCCCAGCATTTT. This gives the protein CASSYTRQIGNQPQHF.